The rows below give T cell receptor beta chains drawn from one sample of a study of OX40 agonist ivuxolimab in advanced cancers. This table comes from immunoSEQ multiplex PCR, and its TCRdb copy is limited to in-frame clones, with some not included. The table includes about 73,000 clones, 80% to 90% detected once. The specimen was CD4+ or CD8+ T cells sorted from blood, collected in a trial of the OX40 agonist ivuxolimab. These receptors all stem from an adult with an advanced solid tumor such as melanoma, head and neck, liver or kidney cancer. Both conserved end residues are part of each CDR3. A D gene is named only where the DNA matches it firmly. Where a row states a size, it is once, few, many or the class of an expanded clone; other rows omit it.

cdr3_aa cdr3_nt j_call clone_size d_call v_call
CASQGAGETQYF TGTGCCAGCCAGGGGGCAGGAGAGACCCAGTACTTC TRBJ2-5 - TRBD1 TRBV7-6
CASSSPGGGHPEAFF TGTGCCAGCAGTTCACCCGGAGGGGGGCATCCTGAAGCTTTCTTT TRBJ1-1 - - TRBV27
CASSQGGSYNEQFF TGCGCCAGCAGCCAAGGTGGCAGCTACAATGAGCAGTTCTTC TRBJ2-1 - - TRBV4-1
CASSYREHSGNTIYF TGTGCCAGCAGCTACAGGGAACACTCTGGAAACACCATATATTTT TRBJ1-3 - - TRBV7-6
CASSLATYEKLFF TGTGCCAGCAGCTTAGCAACTTATGAAAAACTGTTTTTT TRBJ1-4 - - TRBV11-2
CASRMGANEVNNEAFF TGCGCCAGCAGGATGGGGGCAAATGAGGTGAACAATGAAGCTTTCTTT TRBJ1-1 - - TRBV5-1
CASSWGTGGAGELFF TGTGCCAGCAGCTGGGGGACAGGGGGCGCCGGGGAGCTGTTTTTT TRBJ2-2 - TRBD1 TRBV5-6
CASGEWGESYEQYF TGTGCCAGTGGCGAATGGGGAGAGTCCTACGAGCAGTACTTC TRBJ2-7 - - TRBV19
CASRHPAGGPDGYTF TGTGCCAGCAGACATCCAGCGGGGGGCCCCGATGGCTACACCTTC TRBJ1-2 once - TRBV5-6
CASNRGDYEQYF TGTGCCAGTAACAGGGGAGACTACGAGCAGTACTTC TRBJ2-7 - TRBD1 TRBV25-1
CASSRVGGTDTQYF TGTGCCAGCAGCAGGGTAGGGGGCACAGATACGCAGTATTTT TRBJ2-3 - - TRBV6-5
CASSPWSPSGEGYTF TGTGCCAGCAGCCCGTGGAGTCCCTCAGGGGAAGGCTACACCTTC TRBJ1-2 - - TRBV27
CASSIMAGVYNEQFF TGTGCCAGTAGTATTATGGCGGGCGTCTACAATGAGCAGTTCTTC TRBJ2-1 - - TRBV19
CASSDSGGQETQYF TGTGCCAGCAGCGACTCGGGGGGCCAAGAGACCCAGTACTTC TRBJ2-5 - TRBD2 TRBV9
CASSDFASGTKETQYF TGTGCCAGCAGCGATTTTGCTAGCGGGACTAAAGAGACCCAGTACTTC TRBJ2-5 - TRBD2 TRBV2
CASSLVAGGNEQFF TGTGCCAGTAGTTTAGTAGCAGGGGGGAATGAGCAGTTCTTC TRBJ2-1 - - TRBV19
CASSQDWVTEAFF TGCGCCAGCAGCCAAGATTGGGTCACTGAAGCTTTCTTT TRBJ1-1 - - TRBV4-1
CASSPSTDTQYF TGTGCCAGCAGTCCGAGCACAGATACGCAGTATTTT TRBJ2-3 once - TRBV27
CASSLRDGSYEQYF TGTGCCAGCAGTTTAAGGGACGGTAGCTACGAGCAGTACTTC TRBJ2-7 - - TRBV27
CASSLLQGEAFF TGTGCCAGCAGCTTACTACAGGGTGAAGCTTTCTTT TRBJ1-1 - - TRBV7-6
CASSPPGGWSGANVLTF TGTGCCAGCAGCCCCCCGGGGGGTTGGTCTGGGGCCAACGTCCTGACTTTC TRBJ2-6 - TRBD2 TRBV11-2
CASRQGSYNEQFF TGTGCCAGCAGACAGGGCTCCTACAATGAGCAGTTCTTC TRBJ2-1 - - TRBV2
CASSQEPRDRTSYEQYF TGCGCCAGCAGCCAAGAACCTCGGGACAGGACGAGCTACGAGCAGTACTTC TRBJ2-7 - TRBD1 TRBV4-1
CASSVAGQPYNEQFF TGTGCCAGCAGCGTAGCGGGACAGCCCTACAATGAGCAGTTCTTC TRBJ2-1 - TRBD1 TRBV9
CASSGNTIYF TGTGCCAGCAGCGGAAACACCATATATTTT TRBJ1-3 - - TRBV9
CSNRIADYNEQFF TGCAGCAACCGGATAGCGGACTACAATGAGCAGTTCTTC TRBJ2-1 - - TRBV29-1
CASSGGASGMNTGELFF TGTGCCAGCAGTGGGGGTGCGAGCGGAATGAACACCGGGGAGCTGTTTTTT TRBJ2-2 - - TRBV2
CSVEGLAGVGYNEQFF TGCAGCGTTGAGGGACTAGCGGGAGTTGGTTACAATGAGCAGTTCTTC TRBJ2-1 - TRBD2 TRBV29-1
CASRGDSEHTGELFF TGTGCCAGCAGAGGGGACAGCGAACACACCGGGGAGCTGTTTTTT TRBJ2-2 - TRBD1 TRBV6-6
CATSLASGTLTFYNEQFF TGTGCCACCAGTCTGGCTAGCGGGACCCTGACATTTTACAATGAGCAGTTCTTC TRBJ2-1 - TRBD2 TRBV15
CASSLAGRANEKLFF TGTGCCAGCAGTCTCGCCGGCAGAGCTAATGAAAAACTGTTTTTT TRBJ1-4 - - TRBV27
CASSPRDRETSLGNTIYF TGTGCCAGCAGCCCAAGGGACAGGGAAACATCCCTTGGAAACACCATATATTTT TRBJ1-3 - TRBD1 TRBV9
CASSLGRVDYGYTF TGTGCCAGCAGCTTGGGCAGGGTGGACTATGGCTACACCTTC TRBJ1-2 - - TRBV5-5
CAVQGNYGYTF TGTGCCGTACAGGGGAACTATGGCTACACCTTC TRBJ1-2 - TRBD1 TRBV15
CASSHSRQGEWETQYF TGCGCCAGCAGCCATTCCCGACAGGGTGAGTGGGAGACCCAGTACTTC TRBJ2-5 - TRBD1 TRBV4-1
CASSGSPLKLLAGGTRNNEQFF TGTGCCAGCAGTGGCTCTCCCCTTAAATTACTAGCGGGGGGGACGCGAAACAATGAGCAGTTCTTC TRBJ2-1 - TRBD2 TRBV27
CASSLGRSGGAYNEQFF TGTGCCAGCAGCTTAGGACGAAGCGGGGGCGCCTACAATGAGCAGTTCTTC TRBJ2-1 - TRBD2 TRBV13
CATSSLGQHLYSNQPQHF TGTGCCACCAGCAGCCTGGGACAGCACCTCTATAGCAATCAGCCCCAGCATTTT TRBJ1-5 - TRBD1 TRBV15
CASSGSSLAVNNEQFF TGTGCCAGCAGTGGGAGTTCCCTAGCGGTTAACAATGAGCAGTTCTTC TRBJ2-1 - TRBD2 TRBV2
CASSGVGGSGEKLFF TGTGCCAGCAGTGGGGTAGGAGGTTCTGGTGAAAAACTGTTTTTT TRBJ1-4 - - TRBV25-1
CASSLVTSGVSSYEQYF TGTGCCAGCAGCTTGGTGACTAGCGGGGTGAGCTCCTACGAGCAGTACTTC TRBJ2-7 - TRBD2 TRBV13
CASTSAAYNEQFF TGTGCCAGTACGTCTGCTGCATACAATGAGCAGTTCTTC TRBJ2-1 - - TRBV19
CASSGDDSYEQYF TGTGCCAGCAGTGGGGACGACTCCTACGAGCAGTACTTC TRBJ2-7 - - TRBV6-1
CASSLQGAGNTIYF TGTGCCAGCAGTTTACAGGGGGCTGGAAACACCATATATTTT TRBJ1-3 once TRBD1 TRBV27
CASSLRGTYEQYF TGTGCCAGCAGCTTACGGGGGACCTACGAGCAGTACTTC TRBJ2-7 - - TRBV5-4
CASSWDRGGETQYF TGTGCCAGCAGTTGGGACAGGGGCGGGGAGACCCAGTACTTC TRBJ2-5 - TRBD1 TRBV5-5
CASSEGVGMNTEAFF TGTGCCAGCAGTGAAGGGGTGGGGATGAACACTGAAGCTTTCTTT TRBJ1-1 - - TRBV2
CASSIDYVETQYF TGTGCCAGTAGTATAGATTATGTGGAGACCCAGTACTTC TRBJ2-5 - - TRBV19
CASSQGYEAFF TGCGCCAGCAGTCAGGGGTATGAAGCTTTCTTT TRBJ1-1 - - TRBV10-2
CASSLGGGTYEQYF TGTGCCAGCAGCTTAGGAGGGGGGACCTACGAGCAGTACTTC TRBJ2-7 - - TRBV11-2
CASSLRDASSGNTIYF TGTGCCAGCAGCTTAAGGGACGCCAGCTCTGGAAACACCATATATTTT TRBJ1-3 - - TRBV13
CASSPGYEQFF TGTGCCAGCAGCCCTGGCTATGAGCAGTTCTTC TRBJ2-1 - - TRBV7-6
CASSFGQEREKLFF TGTGCCAGCAGCTTCGGACAGGAGAGGGAAAAACTGTTTTTT TRBJ1-4 - TRBD1 TRBV7-6